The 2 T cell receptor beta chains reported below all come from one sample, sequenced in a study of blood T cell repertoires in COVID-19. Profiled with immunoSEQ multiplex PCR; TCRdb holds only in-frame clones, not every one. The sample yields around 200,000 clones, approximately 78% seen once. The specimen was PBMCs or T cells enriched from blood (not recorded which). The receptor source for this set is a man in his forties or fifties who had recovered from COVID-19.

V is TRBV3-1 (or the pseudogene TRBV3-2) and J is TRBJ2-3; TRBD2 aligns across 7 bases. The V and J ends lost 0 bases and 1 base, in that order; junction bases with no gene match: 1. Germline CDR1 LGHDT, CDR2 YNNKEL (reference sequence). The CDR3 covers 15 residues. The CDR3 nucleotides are TGTGCCAGCAGCCAAGAGGCGGGGGGCACAGATACGCAGTATTTT. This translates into CASSQEAGGTDTQYF.

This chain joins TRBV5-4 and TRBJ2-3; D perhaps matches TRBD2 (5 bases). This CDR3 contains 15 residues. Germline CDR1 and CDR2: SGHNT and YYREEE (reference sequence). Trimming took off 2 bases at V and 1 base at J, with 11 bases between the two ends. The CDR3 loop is CASSLVSGRTDTQYF. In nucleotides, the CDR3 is TGTGCCAGCAGCTTAGTCAGCGGTCGCACAGATACGCAGTATTTT. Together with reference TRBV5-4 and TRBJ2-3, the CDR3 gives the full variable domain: ETGVTQSPTHLIKTRGQQVTLRCSSQSGHNTVSWYQQALGQGPQFIFQYYREEENGRGNFPPRFSGLQFPNYSSELNVNALELDDSALYLCASSLVSGRTDTQYFGPGTRLTVL.